This T cell receptor beta chain stems from a study of early T cells in non-severe SARS-CoV-2 infection. Individual cDNA molecules received unique molecular identifiers during library preparation. MiXCR, run by TCRdb on the 5' RACE reads, gives a single entry per CDR3 protein. Counted here are 25,000 to 30,000 distinct CDR3 sequences, 5% occurring once; the ten biggest clones make up 11%. J was trimmed by 3 bases and V by 6 bases; bases with no gene match: 7. The CDR3 extends over 14 amino acids. The germline V gene encodes CDR1 SGHAT and CDR2 FQNNGV. Findings and caveats of the study: VDJdb-based matching was biased toward anti-spike CD8 responses and missed private and CD4 specificities.

Concerning this clonotype itself: No antigen is known for it.

The clonotype comes from an adult who was a healthcare worker with PCR-confirmed SARS-CoV-2 infection or an uninfected control (not recorded which). Source material: whole blood. The chain joins TRBV11-2 to TRBJ1-1, with 7 bases identical to TRBD1. CDR3 in DNA: TGTGCCAGCAGTTTAACAGGGGCTTACACTGAAGCTTTCTTT. The encoded protein is CASSLTGAYTEAFF. Supplemented by reference TRBV11-2 and TRBJ1-1, the full variable domain reads EAGVAQSPRYKIIEKRQSVAFWCNPISGHATLYWYQQILGQGPKLLIQFQNNGVVDDSQLPKDRFSAERLKGVDSTLKIQPAKLEDSAVYLCASSLTGAYTEAFFGQGTRLTVV.